Each of the 2 T cell receptor beta chains below was sequenced from the same sample in a study of cytomegalovirus exposure and HLA in healthy donors. PCR primers comprised 60 Vbeta and 13 Jbeta primers. Assay used: immunoSEQ multiplex PCR; TCRdb lists only in-frame clones, some missing. The data show 150,000 to 200,000 clones, 65% to 90% seen once. The material sequenced was PBMCs. The receptor source for this set is a woman between 18 and 30 years old in good health and CMV-seronegative.

V gene TRBV6-6 combines with J gene TRBJ2-1; TRBD1 aligns across 7 bases. Trimming cost V 7 bases and J 6 bases; bases outside gene matches: 6. Germline CDR1 MNHNY, CDR2 SVGAGI (reference sequence). The CDR3 is made up of 13 amino acids. CDR3 in DNA: TGTGCCAGCAAAGGGGGCGCAGGCAATGAGCAGTTCTTC. This encodes CASKGGAGNEQFF.

This sequence joins TRBV6-5 and TRBJ1-1; D may be TRBD1 (5 bases). This CDR3 region has 15 residues. Germline values: CDR1 MNHEY, CDR2 SVGAGI. V lost 5 bases and J 4 bases, leaving 17 bases between the germline ends. As DNA, the CDR3 is TGTGCCAGCAGTCCCCTTGGGGGGAGGGGCACTGAAGCTTTCTTT. As protein: CASSPLGGRGTEAFF.